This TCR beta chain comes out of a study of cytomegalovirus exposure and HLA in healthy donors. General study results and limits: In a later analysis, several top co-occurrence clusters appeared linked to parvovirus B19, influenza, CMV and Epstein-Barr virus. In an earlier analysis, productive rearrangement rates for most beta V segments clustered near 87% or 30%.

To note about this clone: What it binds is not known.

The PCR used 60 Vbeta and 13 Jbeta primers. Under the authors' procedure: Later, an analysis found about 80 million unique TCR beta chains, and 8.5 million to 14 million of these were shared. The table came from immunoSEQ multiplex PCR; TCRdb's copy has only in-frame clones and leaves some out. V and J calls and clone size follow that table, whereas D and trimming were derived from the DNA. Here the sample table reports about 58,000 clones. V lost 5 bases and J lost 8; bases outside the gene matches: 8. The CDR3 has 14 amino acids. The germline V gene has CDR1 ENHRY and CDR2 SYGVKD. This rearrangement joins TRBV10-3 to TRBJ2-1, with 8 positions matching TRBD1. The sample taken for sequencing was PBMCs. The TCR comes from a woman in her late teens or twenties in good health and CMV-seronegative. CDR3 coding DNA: TGTGCCATCAGTAGGACAGGGCGACTCGATGAGCAGTTCTTC. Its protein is CAISRTGRLDEQFF.